These 18 T cell receptor beta chains came from one sample sequenced in a study of beta chain features in type 1 diabetes. Findings and caveats of the study: In all four CD4+ subsets, TCRB CDR3 length was significantly, moderately reduced in type 1 diabetes.

Sequencing targeted expressed TCRB transcripts, as all isolated RNA had been reverse transcribed. Measured with immunoSEQ multiplex PCR; TCRdb has only the in-frame clones, and not every one. Here the sample spans about 340,000 clones, around 9.3% being singletons. Their recognized antigens are unknown. Sequencing used central memory CD4+ T cells from blood. The receptors originated from a man aged 30 to 45 with type 1 diabetes.

This chain links TRBV7-2 with TRBJ1-6, with a possible D match to TRBD1 (6 bases). Trimming removed 0 bases at V and 7 bases at J, with 7 bases between. The CDR3 spans 14 residues. Germline-derived CDR1 and CDR2 are SGHTA and FQGNSA. This chain's CDR3 is CASSLAQGNSPLHF. As DNA, the CDR3 is TGTGCCAGCAGCTTAGCCCAGGGGAATTCACCCCTCCACTTT.

The chain uses TRBV18 and TRBJ2-7, with 11 positions matching TRBD1. From germline, CDR1 is KGHSH and CDR2 LQKENI. V shed 3 bases, J shed 3 bases, and the junction held 4 bases outside the gene matches. The CDR3 extends over 15 amino acids. The CDR3 reads CASSPGTGGDYEQYF. CDR3 coding DNA: TGTGCCAGCTCACCCGGGACAGGGGGGGACTACGAGCAGTACTTC. The whole variable domain, remainder taken from reference TRBV18 and TRBJ2-7, is NAGVMQNPRHLVRRRGQEARLRCSPMKGHSHVYWYRQLPEEGLKFMVYLQKENIIDESGMPKERFSAEFPKEGPSILRIQQVVRGDSAAYFCASSPGTGGDYEQYFGPGTRLTVT.

This clone was detected ten times or more. This chain uses TRBV7-9 with TRBJ2-1; D may be TRBD1 (5 bases). Looked up from germline, CDR1 is SEHNR and CDR2 is FQNEAQ (reference sequence). V was clipped by 5 bases and J by 9 bases, with 14 bases between them. This CDR3 spans 13 amino acids. CDR3 in amino acids: CASSLGRVAEQFF. The CDR3 DNA follows: TGTGCCAGCAGCCTGGGCAGGGTGGCTGAGCAGTTCTTC.

The chain joins TRBV14 to TRBJ2-3; 11 nucleotides match TRBD2. The germline V gene has CDR1 SGHDN and CDR2 FVKESK. The trim removed 4 bases at V and 2 bases at J, leaving 2 bases unmatched. The CDR3 spans 15 residues. CDR3 loop: CASSPLAGDTDTQYF. In nucleotides, the CDR3 is TGTGCCAGCAGCCCACTAGCGGGGGACACAGATACGCAGTATTTT.

In its sample, this clone was seen a few times. V usage is TRBV7-2 and J usage is TRBJ2-7; possibly TRBD2 for D (6 bases). The V and J ends lost 3 bases and 8 bases respectively, with 14 bases between them. From germline, CDR1 is SGHTA and CDR2 FQGNSA. The CDR3 length is 13 residues. CDR3 amino acids: CASSLGPRDQQYF. The DNA for the CDR3 is TGTGCCAGCAGCTTGGGACCGCGGGACCAGCAGTACTTC.

Note on this clone: Being one base from a much bigger clone, this may be a read error. This chain uses TRBV14 with TRBJ2-2; D call uncertain. CDR3 length: 12 residues. Looked up from germline, CDR1 is SGHDN and CDR2 is FVKESK. V gave up 4 bases and J gave up 2 bases, with 2 bases separating them. In DNA, the CDR3 is TGTGCCAGCAGCCTTAACACCGGGGAGCTGTTTTTT. As protein: CASSLNTGELFF.

This chain uses TRBV11-2 with TRBJ2-3, with D possibly matching TRBD1 (5 bases). The germline CDR1 and CDR2 sequences are SGHAT and FQNNGV. The CDR3 sequence is 15 residues long. Trimming shortened V by 1 base and J by 3 bases, and 11 bases separated the two germline ends. CDR3 protein: CASSLAGQNTDTQYF. The CDR3 bases are TGTGCCAGCAGCTTAGCAGGGCAGAATACAGATACGCAGTATTTT.

This clone showed up just a few times. The gene calls are TRBV18 and TRBJ2-1; tentatively, D is TRBD1 (5 bases). The CDR3 runs to 14 residues. Looked up from germline, CDR1 is KGHSH and CDR2 is LQKENI. V was pared by 2 bases and J by 10 bases, with 15 bases between. CDR3 sequence reads: CASSPSQGSREQFF. CDR3 nucleotide sequence: TGTGCCAGCTCACCATCGCAGGGTTCGCGCGAGCAGTTCTTC.

This clone was found many times. CDR3 in DNA: TGTGCCAGTAGTAGACAGGCTCCCGGGGAGCTGTTTTTT. It translates to CASSRQAPGELFF. The chain links TRBV19 to TRBJ2-2; TRBD1 might be the D (6 bases). This CDR3 has 13 residues. Germline V gives CDR1 LNHDA, CDR2 SQIVND (reference sequence). V lost 4 bases and J lost 6, with 9 bases in between. Full variable domain (outside the CDR3, taken from reference TRBV19 and TRBJ2-2): DGGITQSPKYLFRKEGQNVTLSCEQNLNHDAMYWYRQDPGQGLRLIYYSQIVNDFQKGDIAEGYSVSREKKESFPLTVTSAQKNPTAFYLCASSRQAPGELFFGEGSRLTVL.

In its sample, this clone was seen a few times. J is TRBJ2-3 and V is TRBV7-9, with 9 bases identical to TRBD2. After removal of 0 bases from V and 1 base from J, the junction contained 2 bases not matched to a gene. Germline values: CDR1 SEHNR, CDR2 FQNEAQ (reference sequence). The CDR3 consists of 16 residues. The CDR3 coding sequence is TGTGCCAGCAGCTTAGCGGTAGCGGGGGGCACAGATACGCAGTATTTT. Translation gives CASSLAVAGGTDTQYF.

There are a few counts of this clone. J is TRBJ1-3 and V is TRBV10-2; D perhaps matches TRBD1 (6 bases). The CDR3 covers 17 residues. Germline V gene sequence: CDR1 WSHSY, CDR2 SAAADI. Trimming removed 3 bases at V and 0 bases at J, with 15 bases between. The CDR3 region is CASSDPGHRLSGNTIYF. In DNA form, the CDR3 reads TGCGCCAGCAGTGATCCGGGACACCGTCTCTCTGGAAACACCATATATTTT.

V is TRBV7-9 and J is TRBJ1-2; TRBD1 matches at 7 bases. The CDR3 sequence is 13 residues long. CDR1 is SEHNR and CDR2 is FQNEAQ in the germline V gene (reference sequence). The V gene end was trimmed by 5 bases and the J gene end by 2 bases; junction bases not matched to a gene: 2. CDR3 residues: CASSLQGNYGYTF. For the CDR3, the DNA is TGTGCCAGCAGCCTACAGGGGAACTATGGCTACACCTTC. The variable domain in full, completed from reference TRBV7-9 and TRBJ1-2, reads DTGVSQNPRHKITKRGQNVTFRCDPISEHNRLYWYRQTLGQGPEFLTYFQNEAQLEKSRLLSDRFSAERPKGSFSTLEIQRTEQGDSAMYLCASSLQGNYGYTFGSGTRLTVV.

This chain links TRBV18 with TRBJ2-7, with TRBD1 identical over 10 bases. V trimming: 4 bases; J trimming: 5 bases; junction bases outside the gene matches: 5. Per germline, CDR1 KGHSH and CDR2 LQKENI. This CDR3 spans 14 amino acids. The DNA for the CDR3 is TGTGCCAGCTCACTTACGGGACAGGGGAACGAGCAGTACTTC. Its protein is CASSLTGQGNEQYF.

The chain uses TRBV7-2 and TRBJ2-3, with TRBD2 matching 16 bases. Germline V gives CDR1 SGHTA, CDR2 FQGNSA. V shed 4 bases, J shed 4 bases, and the junction held 11 bases outside the gene matches. The CDR3 loop spans 19 amino acids. The CDR3 DNA sequence: TGTGCCAGCAGCTCAAGAGATGGGACTAGCGGGGGGGCCTCAGATACGCAGTATTTT. Amino acids: CASSSRDGTSGGASDTQYF.

This clone was counted only a few times. V is TRBV19 and J is TRBJ2-2; D is undetermined. Germline loops: CDR1 LNHDA, CDR2 SQIVND (reference sequence). This CDR3 has 12 residues. V shed 3 bases and J shed 7 bases, with 6 bases lying between them. The chain's CDR3 is CASSMGRGELFF. In DNA form, the CDR3 reads TGTGCCAGTAGTATGGGTCGCGGGGAGCTGTTTTTT.

This chain links TRBV27 with TRBJ1-1, with TRBD1 as a possible D gene (5 bases). The CDR3 is made up of 19 amino acids. Trimming left V 2 bases short and J 0 bases short, with 22 bases between. The germline CDR1 and CDR2 sequences are MNHEY and SMNVEV (reference sequence). CDR3 DNA: TGTGCCAGCAGTTTACTACGCGGGACGGTGACGTCCCTGAACACTGAAGCTTTCTTT. It translates to CASSLLRGTVTSLNTEAFF.

In this sample, this clone turned up a few times. V and J are TRBV18 and TRBJ1-1; a possible D gene is TRBD1 (5 bases). The germline V gene has CDR1 KGHSH and CDR2 LQKENI. V shed 6 bases and J shed 1 base, with 18 bases lying between them. The CDR3 length is 16 residues. The CDR3 loop is CASSPKRQGGNTEAFF. For the CDR3, the DNA is TGTGCCAGCTCCCCTAAGAGGCAGGGAGGGAACACTGAAGCTTTCTTT.

This clone came up a few times. The gene calls are TRBV2 and TRBJ2-1; no definite D call. V lost 9 bases, J lost 7 bases, and 10 bases lay in between. CDR3 length: 11 residues. The germline V gene encodes CDR1 SNHLY and CDR2 FYNNEI. CDR3 nucleotides: TGTGCCAGTCTGTATTCAAATGAGCAGTTCTTC. Amino acid sequence: CASLYSNEQFF.